The clone carrying this TCR beta chain was detected a few times. The data derive from a study of T cell responses to AZD1222 COVID-19 vaccine. Produced via immunoSEQ multiplex PCR; TCRdb's table is partial and in-frame only. The table lists 80,000 or so clones, more than 60% of them singletons, with 27% in the top ten. Between the trimmed V and J ends, which lost 4 bases and 8 bases, there was a span of 18 bases. This CDR3 has 15 amino acids. CDR1 is MNHNY, CDR2 SVGAGI, per germline (reference sequence). This chain links TRBV6-6 with TRBJ1-3; weak D call: TRBD1 (5 bases). The receptor's source is an adult who received the MenACWY meningococcal vaccine as a control. The material sequenced was peripheral blood, taken 28 days after the second dose of the MenACWY control vaccine. The CDR3 bases are TGTGCCAGCAGTTTTGCAGGGTCTTATTGGGACACCATATATTTT. Translation gives CASSFAGSYWDTIYF.